One sample yielded the 14 T cell receptor beta chains listed below, sequenced in a study of cytotoxic CD8 clonotypes in ibrutinib-treated CLL (dated by TCRdb to the early 2020s). What this sample's time point label stands for: progressive disease on ibrutinib. Library preparation employed the immunoSEQ multiplex PCR assay. TCRdb carries this immuneACCESS record with in-frame sequences only. Its versions omit some clonotypes, under half of them owing to an unresolved V gene in the studies checked, with the rest unexplained. The sample data list approximately 11,000 clones, and around 81% of these were observed just once. The ten largest clones add up to approximately 22% of the sample. The sample in question was PBMCs, obtained at disease progression, from a patient treated with ibrutinib. The receptor set was obtained from a human donor with chronic lymphocytic leukemia.

The gene calls are TRBV6-1 and TRBJ2-5; possible D gene TRBD1, 6 bases. Germline lookup yields CDR1 MNHNS and CDR2 SASEGT. The V end was cut by 5 bases, the J end by 1 base, with 14 bases between. The CDR3 has 15 amino acids. CDR3 in amino acids: CASSSSGAFQETQYF. The CDR3, as DNA: TGTGCCAGCAGTTCTTCAGGGGCCTTCCAAGAGACCCAGTACTTC.

The chain uses TRBV30 and TRBJ2-5; D uncertain. CDR3 length: 13 residues. Germline loops: CDR1 GTSNPN, CDR2 SVGIG (reference sequence). V was clipped by 0 bases and J by 5 bases, with 10 bases between them. The CDR3: CAWSVRVGETQYF. The CDR3 bases are TGTGCCTGGAGTGTACGGGTTGGGGAGACCCAGTACTTC.

This rearrangement joins TRBV28 to TRBJ1-2, with D unresolved. V was shortened by 7 bases and J by 3 bases, with 15 bases between the two germline ends. The germline CDR1 and CDR2 sequences are MDHEN and SYDVKM. This CDR3 has 14 residues. The CDR3 nucleotides are TGTGCCAGCAATCCTGTAGCCAGCTACTATGGCTACACCTTC. This encodes CASNPVASYYGYTF.

This chain joins TRBV10-1 and TRBJ2-1; D might be TRBD1 (5 bases). Trimming stripped 3 bases from V and 12 bases from J, with 9 bases between. The length of the CDR3 is 11 residues. Germline V gene lookup returns CDR1 WNHNN and CDR2 SYGVQD (reference sequence). The CDR3 sequence is CASSDQQAQFF. CDR3 nucleotides: TGCGCCAGCAGTGACCAACAGGCGCAGTTCTTC.

The chain has TRBV19 and TRBJ1-5, with TRBD1 identical over 9 bases. Germline lookup yields CDR1 LNHDA and CDR2 SQIVND (reference sequence). This CDR3 has 16 residues. V was clipped by 2 bases and J by 6 bases; unmatched bases: 8. The CDR3 spells CASSIRGGQGGQPQHF. The CDR3 DNA sequence: TGTGCCAGTAGTATACGCGGGGGACAGGGTGGTCAGCCCCAGCATTTT.

V gene TRBV5-4 combines with J gene TRBJ2-2; D might be TRBD1 (6 bases). The ends were cut back, 5 bases at V and 1 base at J, with 9 bases in the middle. From germline, CDR1 is SGHNT and CDR2 YYREEE (reference sequence). The CDR3 contains 14 residues. The CDR3 region has the DNA TGTGCCAGCAGGAAGGGACAGAACACCGGGGAGCTGTTTTTT. Translating it yields CASRKGQNTGELFF.

The V gene is TRBV7-9, the J gene TRBJ2-7; D is uncertain. The CDR3 has 14 amino acids. V gave up 1 base and J gave up 7 bases, with 14 bases separating them. From germline, CDR1 is SEHNR and CDR2 FQNEAQ (reference sequence). The CDR3 here is CASSLDTGFREQYF. The DNA for the CDR3 is TGTGCCAGCAGCTTAGACACTGGTTTTCGAGAGCAGTACTTC.

The CDR3 DNA sequence: TGTGCCAGCAGCAGGACAGGGGGCAACTACAATGAGCAGTTCTTC. Protein sequence: CASSRTGGNYNEQFF. This rearrangement joins TRBV13 to TRBJ2-1, with TRBD1 matching 11 bases. Germline V gene data show CDR1 as PRHDT and CDR2 as FYEKMQ (reference sequence). Losses at the gene ends were 5 bases for V and 3 bases for J; bases not matched to a gene: 3. The CDR3 covers 15 residues.

This rearrangement joins TRBV23-1 to TRBJ2-7; TRBD1 aligns across 7 bases. TRBV23-1 is known as an ORF, though its function is uncertain. The CDR3 sequence is 16 residues long. Losses at the gene ends were 0 bases for V and 3 bases for J; bases not matched to a gene: 8. The CDR3 nucleotides are TGCGCCAGCAGTCAATCGTGTGGGGACAGCTGCTACGAGCAGTACTTC. As protein: CASSQSCGDSCYEQYF.

The rearrangement uses TRBV5-1 and TRBJ2-3, with 10 bases that match TRBD1. V was pared by 5 bases and J by 4 bases, with 4 bases of the junction left unmatched. Germline V CDR1 and CDR2: SGHRS, YFSETQ. The length of the CDR3 is 14 residues. This CDR3 is CASRQGQGADTQYF. CDR3 bases: TGCGCCAGCAGACAAGGACAGGGGGCAGATACGCAGTATTTT.

V usage is TRBV29-1 and J usage is TRBJ1-1; D perhaps matches TRBD1 (5 bases). Trimming stripped 5 bases from V and 3 bases from J, with 13 bases between. The CDR3 has 13 amino acids. CDR1 SQVTM and CDR2 ANQGSEA come from the germline V gene. The CDR3 protein is CSVKSQGDTEAFF. The CDR3 DNA is TGCAGCGTTAAGTCCCAGGGAGACACTGAAGCTTTCTTT.

The chain links TRBV29-1 to TRBJ2-7; 7 nucleotides agree with TRBD2. The CDR3 loop spans 15 amino acids. Germline CDR1 reads SQVTM; CDR2 reads ANQGSEA. Unmatched junction bases numbered 12, after V lost 7 bases and J lost 0 bases. The CDR3 sequence is CSARTQREGSYEQYF. The CDR3 nucleotides read TGCAGCGCCCGTACACAGCGGGAAGGCTCCTACGAGCAGTACTTC.

This sequence joins TRBV10-1 and TRBJ2-5; D perhaps matches TRBD2 (6 bases). Trimming took off 0 bases at V and 1 base at J, with 15 bases between the two ends. CDR1 and CDR2 from the germline V gene are WNHNN and SYGVQD (reference sequence). The CDR3 length is 17 residues. The CDR3 nucleotides read TGCGCCAGCAGTGAGTCCTCCCCGGCTAGCGCCCAAGAGACCCAGTACTTC. As protein: CASSESSPASAQETQYF.

Here the CDR3 reads CASSLAATSGYTDTQYF. CDR3 nucleotides: TGCGCCAGCAGCTTGGCGGCGACTAGCGGTTACACAGATACGCAGTATTTT. The J gene is TRBJ2-3, the V gene TRBV5-1, with 9 nucleotides matching TRBD2. V was clipped by 0 bases and J by 2 bases; unmatched bases: 7. Germline lookup yields CDR1 SGHRS and CDR2 YFSETQ. This CDR3 contains 17 residues.